The rows below give T cell receptor beta chains drawn from one sample of a study of Ad26.COV2.S vaccination and SARS-CoV-2 variants. Measured with immunoSEQ multiplex PCR; TCRdb has only the in-frame clones, and not every one. The table shows around 320,000 clones, with around four fifths occurring only once. This material consisted of peripheral blood, taken in a trial of Ad26.COV2.S vaccine versus placebo. The receptor source for this set is a person between 18 and 65 years old who received the Ad26.COV2.S COVID-19 vaccine or a placebo. Each CDR3 is given with its conserved first and last residue. Fields, in order: clone size, D gene, J gene, V gene, CDR3 DNA, CDR3 protein. D genes are given only for firm matches. Clone size appears in some rows only: once, few, many, or a class for an expanded clone.

>once|TRBD1|TRBJ1-2|TRBV7-2
TGTGCCAGCAGAACAGGACAGGGCCTTAACTATGGCTACACCTTC
CASRTGQGLNYGYTF
>NA|NA|TRBJ1-1|TRBV19
TGTGCCAGTAGTATAGATTCGTGGCAAGGGGAACTTGAAGCTTTCTTT
CASSIDSWQGELEAFF
>NA|TRBD2|TRBJ2-2|TRBV5-4
TGTGCCAGCAGCTTCGCGGGGAGGGCCACCGGGGAGCTGTTTTTT
CASSFAGRATGELFF
>NA|TRBD1|TRBJ2-7|TRBV13
TGTGCCAGCAGCTTAGAGTCTGGGACAGGGTCCTACGAGCAGTACTTC
CASSLESGTGSYEQYF
>few|NA|TRBJ1-5|TRBV28
TGTGCCAGCAGCCATACCGTCGGCCTGGGGTCAATAGATCAGCCCCAGCATTTT
CASSHTVGLGSIDQPQHF
>NA|TRBD1|TRBJ2-7|TRBV11-2
TGTGCCAGCAGCTTAGATGATGCGTTTGGGACAGGGGTATCCTACGAGCAGTACTTC
CASSLDDAFGTGVSYEQYF
>once|TRBD1|TRBJ2-5|TRBV5-1
TGCGCCAGCAGCTCCGGACAGGGGATTTTGGAGACCCAGTACTTC
CASSSGQGILETQYF
>NA|NA|TRBJ1-1|TRBV28
TGTGCCAGCAGCCACAGGACCGGATTGAACACTGAAGCTTTCTTT
CASSHRTGLNTEAFF
>NA|NA|TRBJ1-1|TRBV27
TGTGCCAGCAGTTACAGGGCCCGGGGACATCCTGAAGCTTTCTTT
CASSYRARGHPEAFF
>few|TRBD1|TRBJ2-7|TRBV28
TGTGCCAGCAGCCCGGGACAGGGGGCGGGCGAGCAGTACTTC
CASSPGQGAGEQYF
>NA|NA|TRBJ2-2|TRBV5-6
TGTGCCAGCAGCTTTACGGGCCCCGGGGAGCTGTTTTTT
CASSFTGPGELFF
>NA|TRBD1|TRBJ2-7|TRBV9
TGTGCCAGCAGCGTATCGGGACAGGGGAAATACGAGCAGTACTTC
CASSVSGQGKYEQYF
>NA|NA|TRBJ2-5|TRBV5-1
TGCGCCAGCAGCTTGGACAGGGCACAAGAGACCCAGTACTTC
CASSLDRAQETQYF
>NA|NA|TRBJ2-1|TRBV14
TGTGCCAGCAGCCAAATCAGGTACAATGAGCAGTTCTTC
CASSQIRYNEQFF
>few|TRBD2|TRBJ2-3|TRBV5-5
TGTGCCAGCAGCTTGGATAGCGGGACAGATACGCAGTATTTT
CASSLDSGTDTQYF
>NA|TRBD2|TRBJ2-1|TRBV6-5
TGTGCCAGCAGCTATTCGGGGGGATCCTACAATGAGCAGTTCTTC
CASSYSGGSYNEQFF
>NA|NA|TRBJ1-5|TRBV6-5
TGTGCCAGCAGCTCACAGGAGTACAATCAGCCCCAGCATTTT
CASSSQEYNQPQHF
>NA|NA|TRBJ1-2|TRBV7-2
TGTGCCAGCAGCTTAGCGAGGGGACTTAACTATGGCTACACCTTC
CASSLARGLNYGYTF
>NA|TRBD2|TRBJ2-3|TRBV5-4
TGTGCCAGCAGCTTGGTGGGCGGGGGGGCAACAGATACGCAGTATTTT
CASSLVGGGATDTQYF
>NA|NA|TRBJ1-5|TRBV28
TGTGCCAGCAGTTTAGGATACGGGGGGAATCAGCCCCAGCATTTT
CASSLGYGGNQPQHF
>NA|NA|TRBJ1-2|TRBV5-1
TGCGCCAGCAGCCTCCACCGGGACTCACCCTACGGCTACACCTTC
CASSLHRDSPYGYTF
>NA|NA|TRBJ1-3|TRBV3-1/TRBV3-2
TGTGCCAGCAGCCTCAGGGACAACACCATATATTTT
CASSLRDNTIYF
>few|NA|TRBJ1-2|TRBV10-1
TGCGCCAGCCGTAATCCCCACGGGACATCTTATTATGGCTACACCTTC
CASRNPHGTSYYGYTF
>NA|NA|TRBJ1-1|TRBV7-9
TGTGCCAGCAGCTTAGGGGGCGCTACCACTGAAGCTTTCTTT
CASSLGGATTEAFF
>once|NA|TRBJ2-2|TRBV6-5
TGTGCCAGCGTGAACTTGGTGGGCGGGGAGCTGTTTTTT
CASVNLVGGELFF
>NA|NA|TRBJ2-7|TRBV5-1
TGCGCCAGCAGCTCCCCCTTTGAGGGGGGATCCTACGAGCAGTACTTC
CASSSPFEGGSYEQYF
>NA|TRBD2|TRBJ2-7|TRBV7-6
TGTGCCAGCAGCTTAGAAGCGGGGGGGCAATACGAGCAGTACTTC
CASSLEAGGQYEQYF
>NA|NA|TRBJ1-5|TRBV4-1
TGCGCCAGCAGCCAAGCACAGCCTAGCAATCAGCCCCAGCATTTT
CASSQAQPSNQPQHF
>NA|NA|TRBJ1-1|TRBV6-5
TGTGCCAGCAGTTACTCAGGGTGGAGTGAAGCTTTCTTT
CASSYSGWSEAFF